Here is one T cell receptor (beta chain) with its context. Its antigen is still unknown. This sample was taken from a study of shared clonotypes between healthy human individuals. Whole-study results and caveats: Sharing of clonotypes among donors was expected to vary with sequencing depth. Genetic and exposure-history diversity was limited by the small donor number.

Germline V gene sequence: CDR1 SGHKS, CDR2 YYEKEE (reference sequence). V lost 3 bases, J lost 5 bases, and 20 bases lay in between. The CDR3 runs 16 residues. Genomic DNA (from each subset) was split evenly across several immunoSEQ plates. The table came from immunoSEQ multiplex PCR; TCRdb's copy has only in-frame clones and leaves some out. The sample comprises approximately 470,000 clones, 78% of which are singletons, and around 12% rests with the top ten. The sequenced sample was PBMCs. This clonotype originated in a woman aged 40 to 50 in good health. Some clones in this sample may be carry-over from other donors' samples. This chain joins TRBV5-5 and TRBJ1-1; D is possibly TRBD1 (5 bases). Here the CDR3 DNA reads TGTGCCAGCAGCTGGACCCCAGATGGGGGGGGAACTGAAGCTTTCTTT. Protein sequence: CASSWTPDGGGTEAFF.